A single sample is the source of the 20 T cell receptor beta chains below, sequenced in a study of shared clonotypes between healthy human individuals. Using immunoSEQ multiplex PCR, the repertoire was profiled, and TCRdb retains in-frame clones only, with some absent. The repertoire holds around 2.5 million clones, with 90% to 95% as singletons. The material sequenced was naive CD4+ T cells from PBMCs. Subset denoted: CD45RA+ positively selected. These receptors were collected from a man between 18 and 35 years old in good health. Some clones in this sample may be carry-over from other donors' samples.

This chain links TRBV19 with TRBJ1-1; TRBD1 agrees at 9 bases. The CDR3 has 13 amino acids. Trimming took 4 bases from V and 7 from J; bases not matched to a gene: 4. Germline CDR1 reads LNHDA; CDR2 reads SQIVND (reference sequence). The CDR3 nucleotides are TGTGCCAGTAGTAGGGACAGGGTGTTTGAAGCTTTCTTT. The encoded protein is CASSRDRVFEAFF.

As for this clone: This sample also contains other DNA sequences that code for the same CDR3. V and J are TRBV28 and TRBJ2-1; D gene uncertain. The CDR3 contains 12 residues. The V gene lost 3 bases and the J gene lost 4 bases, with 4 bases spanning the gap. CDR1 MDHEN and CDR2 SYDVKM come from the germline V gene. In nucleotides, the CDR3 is TGTGCCAGCAGTTTCAGTTACAATGAGCAGTTCTTC. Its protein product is CASSFSYNEQFF.

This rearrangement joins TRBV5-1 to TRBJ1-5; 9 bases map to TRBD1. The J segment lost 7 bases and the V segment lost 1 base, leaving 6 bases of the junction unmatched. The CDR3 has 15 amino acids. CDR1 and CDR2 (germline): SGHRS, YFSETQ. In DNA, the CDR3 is TGCGCCAGCAGCTTGACAGGGGGCCAGGGACAGCCCCAGCATTTT. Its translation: CASSLTGGQGQPQHF.

The CDR3 DNA follows: TGCAGCTTTTTTCCCGGGACTAGCGGAAGCACCACAGATACGCAGTATTTT. Translation: CSFFPGTSGSTTDTQYF. The chain couples TRBV29-1 to TRBJ2-3, with 11 bases lining up with TRBD2. The CDR3 spans 17 residues. From germline, CDR1 is SQVTM and CDR2 ANQGSEA. V was clipped by 8 bases and J by 2 bases; unmatched bases: 15.

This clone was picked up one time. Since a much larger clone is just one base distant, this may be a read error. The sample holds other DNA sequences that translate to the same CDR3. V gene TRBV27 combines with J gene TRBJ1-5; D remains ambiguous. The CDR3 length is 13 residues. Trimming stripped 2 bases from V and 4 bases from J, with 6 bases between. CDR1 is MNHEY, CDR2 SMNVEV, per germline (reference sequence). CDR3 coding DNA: TGTGCCAGCAGTTTAGATAGGAATCAGCCCCAGCATTTT. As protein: CASSLDRNQPQHF.

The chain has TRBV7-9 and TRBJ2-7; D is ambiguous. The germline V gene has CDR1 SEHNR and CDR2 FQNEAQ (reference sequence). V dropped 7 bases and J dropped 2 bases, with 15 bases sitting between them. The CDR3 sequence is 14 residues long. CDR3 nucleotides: TGTGCCAGCACCAACGGTGGCAGAACCTACGAGCAGTACTTC. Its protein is CASTNGGRTYEQYF.

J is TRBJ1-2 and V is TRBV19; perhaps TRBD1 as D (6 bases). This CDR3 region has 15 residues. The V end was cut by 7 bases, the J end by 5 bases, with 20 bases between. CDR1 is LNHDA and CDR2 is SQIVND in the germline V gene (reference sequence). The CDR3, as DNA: TGTGCCAGTACCGGGCGGGAGACAGGTCGGTATGGCTACACCTTC. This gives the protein CASTGRETGRYGYTF.

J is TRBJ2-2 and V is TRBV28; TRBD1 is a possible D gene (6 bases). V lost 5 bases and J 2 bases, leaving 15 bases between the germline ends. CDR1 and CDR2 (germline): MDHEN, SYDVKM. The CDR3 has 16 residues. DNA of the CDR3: TGTGCCAGCAGTGACCTACAGGGAATAAACACCGGGGAGCTGTTTTTT. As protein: CASSDLQGINTGELFF.

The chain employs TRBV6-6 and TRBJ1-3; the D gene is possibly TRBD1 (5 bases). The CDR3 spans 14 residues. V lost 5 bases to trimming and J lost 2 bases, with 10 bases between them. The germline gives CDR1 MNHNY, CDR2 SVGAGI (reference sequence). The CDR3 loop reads CASSMTVPGNTIYF. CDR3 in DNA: TGTGCCAGCAGTATGACAGTCCCTGGAAACACCATATATTTT.

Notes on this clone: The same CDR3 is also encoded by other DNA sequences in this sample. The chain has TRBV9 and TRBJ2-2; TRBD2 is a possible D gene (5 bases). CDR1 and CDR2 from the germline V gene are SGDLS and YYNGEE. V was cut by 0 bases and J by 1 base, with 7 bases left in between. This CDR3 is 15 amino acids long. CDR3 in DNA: TGTGCCAGCAGCGTAGGGACTTTGAACACCGGGGAGCTGTTTTTT. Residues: CASSVGTLNTGELFF.

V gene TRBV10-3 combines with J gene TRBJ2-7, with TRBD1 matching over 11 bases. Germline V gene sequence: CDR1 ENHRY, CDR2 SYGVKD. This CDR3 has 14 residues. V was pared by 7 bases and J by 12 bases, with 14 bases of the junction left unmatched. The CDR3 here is CAITSRDRGEDAYF. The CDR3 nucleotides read TGTGCCATCACCTCCCGGGACAGGGGGGAGGATGCGTACTTC.

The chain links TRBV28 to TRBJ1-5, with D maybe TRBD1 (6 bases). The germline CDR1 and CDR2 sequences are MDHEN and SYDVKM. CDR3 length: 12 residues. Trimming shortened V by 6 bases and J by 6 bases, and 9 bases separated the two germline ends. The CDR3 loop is CASRQGPQPQHF. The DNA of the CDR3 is TGTGCCAGCAGACAGGGTCCTCAGCCCCAGCATTTT.

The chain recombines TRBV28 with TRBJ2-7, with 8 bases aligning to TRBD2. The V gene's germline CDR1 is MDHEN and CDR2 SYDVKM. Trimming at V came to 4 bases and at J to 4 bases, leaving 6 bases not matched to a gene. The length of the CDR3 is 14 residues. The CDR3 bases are TGTGCCAGCAGTTCCCGGGAGGGGCAGTACGAGCAGTACTTC. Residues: CASSSREGQYEQYF.

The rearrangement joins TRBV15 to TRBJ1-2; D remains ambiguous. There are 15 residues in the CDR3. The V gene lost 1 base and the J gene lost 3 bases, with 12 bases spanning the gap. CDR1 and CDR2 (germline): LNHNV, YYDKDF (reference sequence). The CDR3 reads CATSRGMGSDYGYTF. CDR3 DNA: TGTGCCACCAGCAGAGGAATGGGCTCGGACTATGGCTACACCTTC.

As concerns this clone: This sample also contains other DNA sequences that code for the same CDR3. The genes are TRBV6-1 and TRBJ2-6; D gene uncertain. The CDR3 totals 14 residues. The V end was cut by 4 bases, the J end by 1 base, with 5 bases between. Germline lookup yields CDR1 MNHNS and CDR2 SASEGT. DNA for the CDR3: TGTGCCAGCAGTGCGAGTTCTGGGGCCAACGTCCTGACTTTC. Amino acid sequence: CASSASSGANVLTF.

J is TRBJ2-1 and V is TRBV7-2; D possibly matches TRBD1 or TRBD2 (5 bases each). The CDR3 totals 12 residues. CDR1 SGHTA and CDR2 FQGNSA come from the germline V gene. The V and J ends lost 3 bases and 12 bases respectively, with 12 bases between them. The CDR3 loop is CASSLGRGPQFF. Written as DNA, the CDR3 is TGTGCCAGCAGCTTGGGACGCGGACCGCAGTTCTTC.

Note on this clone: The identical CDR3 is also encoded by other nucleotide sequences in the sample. The CDR3 sequence: CASSLLSETQYF. CDR3 nucleotide sequence: TGTGCCAGCAGTTTATTATCCGAGACCCAGTACTTC. V is TRBV28 and J is TRBJ2-5; D is undetermined. The CDR3 covers 12 residues. Germline CDR1 is MDHEN and CDR2 is SYDVKM. Deletions cut 1 base from V and 5 bases from J, with 5 bases between.

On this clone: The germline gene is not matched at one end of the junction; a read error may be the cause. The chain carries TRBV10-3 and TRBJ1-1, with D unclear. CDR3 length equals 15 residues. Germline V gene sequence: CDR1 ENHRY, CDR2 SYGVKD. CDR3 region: CAISESQRMNTGAFF. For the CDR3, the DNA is TGTGCCATCAGTGAGTCCCAACGTATGAACACTGGAGCTTTCTTT.

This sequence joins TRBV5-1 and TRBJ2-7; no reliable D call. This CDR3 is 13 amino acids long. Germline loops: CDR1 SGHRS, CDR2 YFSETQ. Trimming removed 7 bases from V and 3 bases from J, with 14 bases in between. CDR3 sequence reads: CASALRRNYEQYF. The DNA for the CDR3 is TGCGCCAGCGCCCTGCGACGGAACTACGAGCAGTACTTC. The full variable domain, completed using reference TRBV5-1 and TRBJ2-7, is KAGVTQTPRYLIKTRGQQVTLSCSPISGHRSVSWYQQTPGQGLQFLFEYFSETQRNKGNFPGRFSGRQFSNSRSEMNVSTLELGDSALYLCASALRRNYEQYFGPGTRLTVT.

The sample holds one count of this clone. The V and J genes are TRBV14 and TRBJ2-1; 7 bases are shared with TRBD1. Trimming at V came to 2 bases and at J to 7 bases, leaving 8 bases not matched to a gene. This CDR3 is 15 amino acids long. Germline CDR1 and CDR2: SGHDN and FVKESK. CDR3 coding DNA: TGTGCCAGCAGCCAATGGTCAGGGGGTGGGAATGAGCAGTTCTTC. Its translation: CASSQWSGGGNEQFF.